One sample yielded the 26 T cell receptor beta chains listed below, sequenced in a study of blood T cell repertoires in COVID-19. Sequencing used immunoSEQ multiplex PCR; TCRdb keeps in-frame clones, though not all of them. The table has roughly 250,000 clones, about 68% seen once. Sequences were obtained from peripheral blood. These receptors were collected from a woman at least 80 years old with acute or convalescent COVID-19.

CDR3 protein: CAWTVGEETQYF. CDR3 nucleotides: TGTGCCTGGACGGTGGGCGAAGAGACCCAGTACTTC. The chain has TRBV30 and TRBJ2-5; D gene uncertain. This CDR3 region has 12 residues. The V gene lost 4 bases and the J gene lost 3 bases, with 9 bases spanning the gap. Germline V gives CDR1 GTSNPN, CDR2 SVGIG (reference sequence).

This clone appeared a few times. This sequence joins TRBV5-6 and TRBJ2-7; D is uncertain. V was cut by 3 bases and J by 0 bases, with 7 bases left in between. Germline V gene data show CDR1 as SGHDT and CDR2 as YYEEEE. The CDR3 has 13 amino acids. CDR3: CASSWRSSYEQYF. The DNA for the CDR3 is TGTGCCAGCAGCTGGCGGAGCTCCTACGAGCAGTACTTC.

The chain carries TRBV19 and TRBJ2-7; the match to TRBD2 covers 7 bases. This CDR3 is 13 amino acids long. Germline values: CDR1 LNHDA, CDR2 SQIVND (reference sequence). J gave up 2 bases and V 6 bases, and 4 bases lay outside the gene matches. This CDR3 reads CASRPGTTYEQYF. The CDR3 region has the DNA TGTGCCAGTAGACCCGGGACTACCTACGAGCAGTACTTC.

CDR3 coding DNA: TGCGCCAGCGGACGGGGTGGTGACACAGATACGCAGTATTTT. Translated, it gives CASGRGGDTDTQYF. This chain connects TRBV5-1 to TRBJ2-3; possibly TRBD2 for D (5 bases). The ends were cut back, 7 bases at V and 2 bases at J, with 14 bases in the middle. This CDR3 has 14 amino acids. Germline V gives CDR1 SGHRS, CDR2 YFSETQ.

This sequence joins TRBV6-6 and TRBJ1-2, with D uncertain. The CDR3 extends over 14 amino acids. Trimming stripped 2 bases from V and 3 bases from J, with 10 bases between. Germline-derived CDR1 and CDR2 are MNHNY and SVGAGI (reference sequence). The CDR3 is CASSYPGRDYGYTF. The CDR3 nucleotides read TGTGCCAGCAGTTACCCGGGGAGGGACTATGGCTACACCTTC.

This clone was observed at least ten times. The V gene is TRBV5-1, the J gene TRBJ1-2; D is perhaps TRBD1 (6 bases). Germline-derived CDR1 and CDR2 are SGHRS and YFSETQ. V was trimmed by 2 bases and J by 3 bases, leaving 11 bases between them. This CDR3 contains 14 residues. In DNA, the CDR3 is TGCGCCAGCAGCTTTTCGACAGGCGACTATGGCTACACCTTC. It specifies CASSFSTGDYGYTF.

This clone was seen a single time. This chain uses TRBV7-2 with TRBJ2-7; 8 nucleotides agree with TRBD1. CDR3 size: 16 residues. V shed 6 bases, J shed 1 base, and the junction held 11 bases outside the gene matches. Germline CDR1 is SGHTA and CDR2 is FQGNSA. The CDR3 loop reads CASSYRAGTGSYEQYF. The CDR3 region has the DNA TGTGCCAGCAGTTATCGGGCCGGGACAGGATCCTACGAGCAGTACTTC.

This chain connects TRBV5-1 to TRBJ2-1; D might be TRBD1 (6 bases). Germline assignment: CDR1 SGHRS and CDR2 YFSETQ. V was shortened by 3 bases and J by 0 bases, with 10 bases between the two germline ends. The CDR3 extends over 15 amino acids. The CDR3 spells CASSSQGSSYNEQFF. The CDR3 bases are TGCGCCAGCAGCTCTCAGGGGAGCTCCTACAATGAGCAGTTCTTC.

Written as DNA, the CDR3 is TGTGCCAGCTCACTGAACGGGGGGCCGGGAGAAGCTTTCTTT. Amino acid sequence: CASSLNGGPGEAFF. The V gene is TRBV18, the J gene TRBJ1-1, with D tentatively TRBD1 (6 bases). The CDR3 loop spans 14 amino acids. Looked up from germline, CDR1 is KGHSH and CDR2 is LQKENI. V was pared by 4 bases and J by 8 bases, with 17 bases between.

The chain recombines TRBV7-2 with TRBJ1-3, with D perhaps matching TRBD1 (6 bases). The CDR3 has 15 amino acids. V lost 0 bases, J lost 3 bases, and 9 bases lay in between. CDR1 and CDR2 (germline): SGHTA, FQGNSA. CDR3 nucleotide sequence: TGTGCCAGCAGCTTAGCTGTCAGGGGTGGAAACACCATATATTTT. It specifies CASSLAVRGGNTIYF.

This sequence joins TRBV14 and TRBJ1-6; 8 bases fit TRBD1. The ends lost 0 bases at V and 7 bases at J; junction bases unmatched: 2. The length of the CDR3 is 15 residues. Germline-derived CDR1 and CDR2 are SGHDN and FVKESK. In DNA form, the CDR3 reads TGTGCCAGCAGCCAAGAGGACAGGGCGAATTCACCCCTCCACTTT. Protein product: CASSQEDRANSPLHF.

The chain recombines TRBV29-1 with TRBJ2-1; D perhaps matches TRBD2 (5 bases). V lost 7 bases to trimming and J lost 5 bases, with 6 bases between them. Germline lookup yields CDR1 SQVTM and CDR2 ANQGSEA. The CDR3 is 10 amino acids. The CDR3 DNA follows: TGCAGCGCCGGGAACAATGAGCAGTTCTTC. It encodes CSAGNNEQFF.

The chain combines TRBV3-1 (or the pseudogene TRBV3-2) with TRBJ2-5, with 7 bases matching TRBD1. In germline, CDR1 is LGHDT, CDR2 YNNKEL (reference sequence). The CDR3 has 15 amino acids. The trim removed 5 bases at V and 0 bases at J, leaving 6 bases unmatched. CDR3 DNA: TGTGCCAGCAGCGAGGGACAGTCCTACCAAGAGACCCAGTACTTC. The encoded protein is CASSEGQSYQETQYF.

The V call is TRBV3-1 (or the pseudogene TRBV3-2), the J call TRBJ2-5; D is unresolved. This CDR3 region has 14 residues. The germline gives CDR1 LGHDT, CDR2 YNNKEL (reference sequence). V was pared by 0 bases and J by 3 bases, with 8 bases between. CDR3 in DNA: TGTGCCAGCAGCCAAGAGCTACGGGAAGAGACCCAGTACTTC. Protein: CASSQELREETQYF.

V and J are TRBV7-9 and TRBJ2-7; D unclear. Trimming stripped 5 bases from V and 4 bases from J, with 12 bases between. In germline, CDR1 is SEHNR, CDR2 FQNEAQ (reference sequence). The CDR3 spans 13 residues. The CDR3 coding sequence is TGTGCCAGCAGCATACGAGGTACTTACGAGCAGTACTTC. It is translated as CASSIRGTYEQYF.

The V call is TRBV24-1, the J call TRBJ2-2; D not certain. V lost 6 bases and J lost 2, with 9 bases in between. The CDR3 is 14 amino acids. In germline, CDR1 is KGHDR, CDR2 SFDVKD. CDR3 nucleotides: TGTGCCACCAGTTCAACAGAAAACACCGGGGAGCTGTTTTTT. Residues: CATSSTENTGELFF.

CDR3 nucleotides: TGTGCCATCAGCGACAGGGGGTTGGAGACCCAGTACTTC. This translates into CAISDRGLETQYF. This chain uses TRBV10-3 with TRBJ2-5; 9 positions agree with TRBD1. Looked up from germline, CDR1 is ENHRY and CDR2 is SYGVKD. Trimming removed 6 bases from V and 5 bases from J; junction bases left unmatched: 4. This CDR3 is 13 amino acids long.

This chain uses TRBV10-3 with TRBJ2-5; D is unresolved. This CDR3 has 13 amino acids. Trimming removed 3 bases from V and 5 bases from J, with 10 bases in between. CDR1 and CDR2 (germline): ENHRY, SYGVKD. CDR3 residues: CAISDGLLETQYF. The CDR3 DNA follows: TGTGCCATCAGTGATGGCCTGCTGGAGACCCAGTACTTC.

The V and J genes are TRBV11-2 and TRBJ2-7, with 10 bases aligning to TRBD1. The CDR3 is 15 residues long. Germline V CDR1 and CDR2: SGHAT, FQNNGV. The ends lost 5 bases at V and 3 bases at J; junction bases unmatched: 7. CDR3: CASSPQGTGVYEQYF. CDR3 nucleotides: TGTGCCAGCAGCCCCCAGGGGACAGGGGTCTACGAGCAGTACTTC.

This chain uses TRBV28 with TRBJ1-1; a weak D match, TRBD1 (5 bases). CDR3 length: 13 residues. Germline V CDR1 and CDR2: MDHEN, SYDVKM. The germline V and J ends were trimmed by 7 bases and 11 bases, with 20 bases remaining between them. The CDR3 reads CASTHGGGPRAFF. CDR3 DNA sequence: TGTGCCAGCACCCATGGGGGGGGACCGAGGGCTTTCTTT.

J is TRBJ1-4 and V is TRBV24-1, with 10 bases that match TRBD1. This CDR3 is built from 20 residues. With V trimmed by 10 bases and J by 0 bases, 19 bases remained unmatched. Looked up from germline, CDR1 is KGHDR and CDR2 is SFDVKD. CDR3 nucleotides: TGTGCCACACGGGACAGGGGAGGGTATCCGGATATTGCAACTAATGAAAAACTGTTTTTT. This gives the protein CATRDRGGYPDIATNEKLFF.

The CDR3: CASRGTGSYGYTF. Written as DNA, the CDR3 is TGTGCCAGCAGAGGGACAGGCTCATATGGCTACACCTTC. This chain joins TRBV28 and TRBJ1-2; 8 positions match TRBD1. Germline V gives CDR1 MDHEN, CDR2 SYDVKM. This CDR3 region has 13 residues. After removal of 6 bases from V and 5 bases from J, the junction contained 5 bases not matched to a gene.

This sequence joins TRBV10-3 and TRBJ2-2, with D possibly matching TRBD1 (5 bases). Per the germline V gene, CDR1 is ENHRY and CDR2 is SYGVKD. The V gene lost 3 bases and the J gene lost 3 bases, with 8 bases spanning the gap. This CDR3 is 14 amino acids long. Written as DNA, the CDR3 is TGTGCCATCAGTGATATCAGGGACACCGGGGAGCTGTTTTTT. Protein product: CAISDIRDTGELFF.

As regards this clone: Different DNA sequences within this sample yield the same CDR3. V usage is TRBV29-1 and J usage is TRBJ1-1; a possible D gene is TRBD1 (5 bases). V was clipped by 6 bases and J by 1 base, with 9 bases between them. Germline V gene data show CDR1 as SQVTM and CDR2 as ANQGSEA. CDR3 length: 12 residues. The CDR3 DNA reads as TGCAGCGTGGGGAGGGGGAACACTGAAGCTTTCTTT. This gives the protein CSVGRGNTEAFF.

The J gene is TRBJ1-1, the V gene TRBV6-5; D gene uncertain. The CDR3 length is 15 residues. Trimming took 5 bases from V and 1 from J, leaving 14 bases between them. Germline V CDR1 and CDR2: MNHEY, SVGAGI. This CDR3 reads CASSKLPLENTEAFF. CDR3 in DNA: TGTGCCAGCAGTAAACTCCCCTTAGAGAACACTGAAGCTTTCTTT.

The chain uses TRBV29-1 and TRBJ1-1; TRBD1 is a possible D gene (5 bases). Deletions cut 6 bases from V and 0 bases from J, with 8 bases between. The CDR3 runs 12 residues. CDR1 is SQVTM and CDR2 is ANQGSEA in the germline V gene. The CDR3 is CSVLTVNTEAFF. For the CDR3, the DNA is TGCAGCGTCTTGACAGTGAACACTGAAGCTTTCTTT.